Below, one TCR beta chain is given with its context. Every donor was a healthy person donating bone marrow. Although they were nominally healthy when sampled, donors likely had unrecorded immune exposures. The study ran its PCR with 60 Vbeta and 13 Jbeta primers. Method: immunoSEQ multiplex PCR; TCRdb's copy keeps in-frame clones and lacks some. The repertoire has about 180,000 clones, roughly 77% of them found once; the top ten carry approximately 2%. The sample belongs to a study of cytomegalovirus exposure and HLA in healthy donors. This CDR3 contains 14 residues. CDR1 is GTSNPN and CDR2 is SVGIG in the germline V gene (reference sequence). The V gene end was trimmed by 3 bases and the J gene end by 8 bases; junction bases not matched to a gene: 7.

V usage is TRBV30 and J usage is TRBJ1-2; 12 positions agree with TRBD1. This TCR derives from a woman in her twenties or thirties in good health and CMV-seronegative. The specimen sequenced was PBMCs. The CDR3, as DNA: TGTGCCTGGAGGGGGACAGGGGGCGCGGGAGGCTACACCTTC. Amino acid sequence: CAWRGTGGAGGYTF.